This TCR beta chain was captured in a study of T cells expressing NK-cell markers (dated by TCRdb to about 2020). Broadly, across the study: Roughly 8 donors provided sorted CD3+CD56+NKG2C+, CD3+CD56+NKG2C- and CD3+CD56-NKG2C+ T-cell subsets, whose TCR beta-chain repertoires were profiled. The study sequenced eight donors, all healthy volunteers chosen at random: three men and five women. Seven of the eight sequenced donors were HCMV-seropositive and one was HCMV-seronegative. Libraries were sequenced as 2 x 150 bp reads on Illumina HiSeq 2000/2500, MiSeq or NextSeq.

HCMV-specific IgG was detected in serum with a commercial ELISA kit to determine HCMV serostatus. Peripheral blood mononuclear cells were isolated from blood by Ficoll density gradient centrifugation. The instrument given in TCRdb is Illumina HiSeq 2000. 5'RACE template switching, by which a universal primer site and unique molecular identifiers were added, was used to make TCR beta cDNA libraries. cDNA synthesis was primed from the TCR beta constant segment and was followed by two successive PCR amplification steps. The published analysis was carried out like this. Reads were demultiplexed and grouped by UMI with MIGEC, and clonotypes were assembled and quantified with MiTCR. To remove erroneous sequences, TCR cDNA sequences were retained only when supported by two or more reads. The tcR package was used for downstream repertoire analysis, and clonotypes were matched between fractions using CDR3 nucleotide sequence together with V segment. VDJmatch was used to annotate antigen specificity against VDJdb, with one amino acid substitution in CDR3 allowed. Following TCRdb reprocessing, every CDR3 protein sequence forms one entry, and DNA is not provided. None of the V and J calls come from the authors' own analysis; TCRdb made them. The sample table holds about 430,000 distinct CDR3 sequences. The ten most abundant clones make up 1.4% of the sample.

To note about this clonotype: Its antigen has not been determined.

Results the study describes overall, beyond this receptor: It remained unclear whether the expanded NKG2C-expressing T cell clones were specific for HCMV antigens. In six donors, the dominant CD3+CD56+NKG2C+ clonotypes were found to rank among the top 10 CD8+ clonotypes and to make up roughly 1.0-8% of CD8+ T cells. Those dominant clonotypes were again the most abundant among CD3+CD56-NKG2C+ cells in a few donors, at about 25-60.1%.

The CDR3 runs 15 amino acids, cysteine and phenylalanine included. No DNA was logged. The CDR1 and CDR2 encoded by the germline V gene (reference sequence) are DFQATT and SNEGSKA. This receptor chain uses TRBV20-1 and TRBJ1-1; TCRdb's D gene call, TRBD1, goes unchecked for lack of DNA. The source is a woman in her fifties or sixties in good health. Donor details come from another sample of the same person, matched by shared clones. The specimen sequenced was blood T cells: a sorted CD56 or NKG2C T cell subset, CD4+ or CD8+ T cells, or bulk PBMC T cells (not recorded which). CDR3 reads: CSAPTIRTGDTEAFF.